These T cell receptor beta chains were read from a single sample in a study of cytomegalovirus exposure and HLA in healthy donors. Here immunoSEQ multiplex PCR was the method, and the copy in TCRdb shows in-frame clones only, minus some. The sample holds more than 110,000 clones, less than 95% seen once. The sequenced material came from PBMCs. Receptors were obtained from a man aged 18 to 35 in good health and CMV-seropositive. Each CDR3 is given with its conserved first and last residue. The D gene is left open where the match is weak. Expanded clones get a size class; other rows say once, few or many, or leave the size out.

CDR3 DNA	CDR3 protein	clone size	D gene	V gene	J gene
TGCGCCAGCAGCATTGCGGGGTTGGGCACAGATACGCAGTATTTT	CASSIAGLGTDTQYF	once	NA	TRBV5-1	TRBJ2-3
TGCGCCAGCAGCTTGGTGGGGACAGGTCCTGACTATGGCTACACCTTC	CASSLVGTGPDYGYTF	NA	TRBD1	TRBV5-1	TRBJ1-2
TGTGCCAGTAGTACCGGACAGACCTTTCAGCCCCAGCATTTT	CASSTGQTFQPQHF	NA	NA	TRBV19	TRBJ1-5
TGTGCCAGCAGTCCCCCGGGACTAGGCTTCTACGAGCAGTACTTC	CASSPPGLGFYEQYF	NA	TRBD2	TRBV27	TRBJ2-7
TGTGCCAGCAGCGTGATCCCATCTAGCGACGAGCAGTACTTC	CASSVIPSSDEQYF	NA	NA	TRBV9	TRBJ2-7
TGTGCCAGCAGCTCTTCTGGGGCCAACGTCCTGACTTTC	CASSSSGANVLTF	NA	NA	TRBV7-3	TRBJ2-6
TGTGCCAGCAGCTACAGGAATTCACCCCTCCACTTT	CASSYRNSPLHF	NA	NA	TRBV2	TRBJ1-6
TGTGCCAGCAGCAACCAGGGGGGACAGGGGGTGCAGCAGTACTTC	CASSNQGGQGVQQYF	NA	TRBD1	TRBV7-8	TRBJ2-7
TGTGCCAGCAGTTTAGGACAGAGCAATCAGCCCCAGCATTTT	CASSLGQSNQPQHF	NA	NA	TRBV28	TRBJ1-5
TGTGCCAGCAGTTTTAGTAACAGGGAGTTATCCAATGAGCAGTTCTTC	CASSFSNRELSNEQFF	NA	NA	TRBV28	TRBJ2-1
TGTGCCAGCTCACCAGGAGTCTCCTACGAGCAGTACTTC	CASSPGVSYEQYF	NA	NA	TRBV18	TRBJ2-7
TGTGCCAGCAGTCTCCTCGGCACAGATACGCAGTATTTT	CASSLLGTDTQYF	NA	NA	TRBV27	TRBJ2-3
TGTGCCAGCAGTTTAGGGGCTAACCCCAAAGAGACCCAGTACTTC	CASSLGANPKETQYF	NA	NA	TRBV27	TRBJ2-5
TGTGCCAGTAGCATTCCCGGGACTAGCGGTACCTACGAGCAGTACTTC	CASSIPGTSGTYEQYF	NA	TRBD2	TRBV19	TRBJ2-7
TGTGCCAGCAGCCGTAGCGGGGGGTACCAAGAGACCCAGTACTTC	CASSRSGGYQETQYF	NA	TRBD2	TRBV6-5	TRBJ2-5
TGCGCCAGCGGAGGACCTTCCATGAACACTGAAGCTTTCTTT	CASGGPSMNTEAFF	NA	NA	TRBV10-2	TRBJ1-1
TGTGCCTGGAGTGTACGAGGGTATGGCTACACCTTC	CAWSVRGYGYTF	NA	NA	TRBV30	TRBJ1-2
TGTGCCAGCAGCTGGTTAGGGGATGAGCAGTTCTTC	CASSWLGDEQFF	NA	NA	TRBV27	TRBJ2-1
TGTGCCAGCAGCTTGGGCACCTATAGCAATCAGCCCCAGCATTTT	CASSLGTYSNQPQHF	NA	NA	TRBV5-6	TRBJ1-5
TGTGCCAGCAGTTTGGAAGGGGGGGGAAACACCGGGGAGCTGTTTTTT	CASSLEGGGNTGELFF	NA	NA	TRBV27	TRBJ2-2
TGTGCCAGCAGAGACAGGGGGCATGACAATGAGCAGTTCTTC	CASRDRGHDNEQFF	NA	TRBD1	TRBV2	TRBJ2-1
TGTGCCAGCAGCTTGGGGATGCGGTCCCAAGAGACCCAGTACTTC	CASSLGMRSQETQYF	NA	NA	TRBV5-6	TRBJ2-5
TGCGCCAGCAGCCCTAACCCGGGACAGAAAAACATTCAGTACTTC	CASSPNPGQKNIQYF	NA	TRBD1	TRBV5-1	TRBJ2-4
TGCGCCAGCAGCTTGGGTGGACTAGCGGCGTATGAGCAGTTCTTC	CASSLGGLAAYEQFF	NA	TRBD2	TRBV5-1	TRBJ2-1
TGTGCCAGCAGTGCCCTCCAGGGGGGTTCACCCCTCCACTTT	CASSALQGGSPLHF	NA	TRBD1	TRBV28	TRBJ1-6
TGTGCCAGCAGTATACAGGGGTACGAGCAGTACTTC	CASSIQGYEQYF	NA	TRBD1	TRBV2	TRBJ2-7
TGTGCCAGCAGTGAATACCCGAGAACTACCTACGAGCAGTACTTC	CASSEYPRTTYEQYF	NA	NA	TRBV2	TRBJ2-7
TGTGCCAGCAGTTTTCCCGGGACAGGGCATTACGAGCAGTACTTC	CASSFPGTGHYEQYF	NA	TRBD1	TRBV28	TRBJ2-7
TGTGCCAGCAGTGAAGAGTTAGCGGGAGCCTACGAGCAGTACTTC	CASSEELAGAYEQYF	few	TRBD2	TRBV6-1	TRBJ2-7
TGTGCCAGCAGCGAAACAGGGGGCGTGGGTCAGCCCCAGCATTTT	CASSETGGVGQPQHF	NA	TRBD1	TRBV2	TRBJ1-5
TGTGCCAGCGGACGACAGGGATCCTACGAGCAGTACTTC	CASGRQGSYEQYF	NA	NA	TRBV21-1	TRBJ2-7
TGCGCCAGCAGCTGGGGGGAAAACTCTGGGGCCAACGTCCTGACTTTC	CASSWGENSGANVLTF	NA	NA	TRBV5-1	TRBJ2-6
TGTGCCACACGACAGGGCGTTCCCTACGAGCAGTACTTC	CATRQGVPYEQYF	NA	TRBD1	TRBV2	TRBJ2-7
TGTGCCAGCAGCCCCCGGACTACAAACTACGAGCAGTACTTC	CASSPRTTNYEQYF	NA	NA	TRBV7-6	TRBJ2-7
TGTGCCAGCAGCCTGAACCGGGACACTATAAACTATGGCTACACCTTC	CASSLNRDTINYGYTF	NA	NA	TRBV5-8	TRBJ1-2
TGTGCCAGCAGGAGGAGCTCCTACAATGAGCAGTTCTTC	CASRRSSYNEQFF	NA	NA	TRBV6-5	TRBJ2-1
TGCGCCAGCGGGACAGTTTATCAGCCCCAGCATTTT	CASGTVYQPQHF	NA	TRBD1	TRBV10-1	TRBJ1-5
TGTGCCAGCAGTTTAGCGGGAGTGGAGACCCAGTACTTC	CASSLAGVETQYF	NA	TRBD2	TRBV27	TRBJ2-5
TGCGCCAGCGGACATTCGGTGAGTAGCTCCTACAATGAGCAGTTCTTC	CASGHSVSSSYNEQFF	NA	NA	TRBV5-1	TRBJ2-1
TGTGCCAGCAGGCTCTTGGTACAGGGGAGTCAGCCCCAGCATTTT	CASRLLVQGSQPQHF	few	NA	TRBV21-1	TRBJ1-5
TGTGCCAGCTCACCGCGGGACAGGGGGGACAATGAGCAGTTCTTC	CASSPRDRGDNEQFF	NA	TRBD1	TRBV18	TRBJ2-1
TGTGCCAGCAGCTCATCCGGGACTAGCACAGATACGCAGTATTTT	CASSSSGTSTDTQYF	NA	NA	TRBV5-4	TRBJ2-3
TGTGCCAGCAGGGACAGCCATGAGCAGTTCTTC	CASRDSHEQFF	NA	NA	TRBV13	TRBJ2-1
TGTGCCACCCAGGGACAGTCGGGGACAGATACGCAGTATTTT	CATQGQSGTDTQYF	NA	TRBD1	TRBV19	TRBJ2-3
TGTGCCAGCAGCTTAGGCCGGACACGCTCCTATAATTCACCCCTCCACTTT	CASSLGRTRSYNSPLHF	NA	NA	TRBV7-9	TRBJ1-6
TGTGCCGTCGACCGGGACTACGCGAACACCGGGGAGCTGTTTTTT	CAVDRDYANTGELFF	NA	TRBD2	TRBV6-1	TRBJ2-2
TGCGCCAGCAGCCCTGGGCAGTCCTACGAGCAGTACTTC	CASSPGQSYEQYF	NA	NA	TRBV4-1	TRBJ2-7
TGTGCCATCAGCCCCTCGGGACAGTGGATCTATGGCTACACCTTC	CAISPSGQWIYGYTF	NA	TRBD1	TRBV10-3	TRBJ1-2
TGCGCCAGCAGCGACCCCGAGGGCTCCTACAATGAGCAGTTCTTC	CASSDPEGSYNEQFF	NA	NA	TRBV5-1	TRBJ2-1
TGTGCCAGCAGACGACAGGGGGGTAATGAAAAACTGTTTTTT	CASRRQGGNEKLFF	NA	TRBD1	TRBV25-1	TRBJ1-4
TGTGCCAGCAGCGGGAGAGGGACAGGGGGCGACAACTATGGCTACACCTTC	CASSGRGTGGDNYGYTF	NA	TRBD1	TRBV7-2	TRBJ1-2
TGTGCCATCAGTGAGTCAAGACAGGGACATTCACCCCTCCACTTT	CAISESRQGHSPLHF	NA	TRBD1	TRBV10-3	TRBJ1-6
TGTGCCAGCAGTCTCTCAACAGGGTCCGACGAGCAGTACTTC	CASSLSTGSDEQYF	NA	NA	TRBV27	TRBJ2-7
TGTGCCAGCAGTACTTTGCTAGCGGGAGTGTCCTACGAGCAGTACTTC	CASSTLLAGVSYEQYF	once	TRBD2	TRBV27	TRBJ2-7
TGTGCCAGTAGACTGACAGCCACTTCCTACGAGCAGTACTTC	CASRLTATSYEQYF	NA	NA	TRBV19	TRBJ2-7
TGCGCCAGCAGCTTAGAAGGGGGCAGGGGCGCCGAGCAGTACTTC	CASSLEGGRGAEQYF	NA	TRBD1	TRBV5-1	TRBJ2-7